The present TCR beta chain was sequenced within a study of cytomegalovirus exposure and HLA in healthy donors. Per germline, CDR1 SGHTA and CDR2 FQGNSA. CDR3 length equals 14 residues. Trimming took 4 bases from V and 1 from J, leaving 10 bases between them. Both 60 Vbeta primers and 13 Jbeta primers went into the PCR. Libraries were prepared by immunoSEQ multiplex PCR; TCRdb keeps only in-frame clonotypes and omits some of them. In the table there are some 95,000 clones, more than 60% of which are singletons. The sequence derives from a man aged 50 to 60 in good health and CMV-seropositive. The specimen was PBMCs. J is TRBJ1-1 and V is TRBV7-2, with D possibly TRBD1 on 5 matching bases. The CDR3 here is CASSSSDKNTEAFF. CDR3 sequence (DNA): TGTGCCAGCAGCTCATCGGACAAGAACACTGAAGCTTTCTTT.